A single sample gave rise to the 14 T cell receptor beta chains below, sequenced in a study of blood T cell repertoires in COVID-19. The method was immunoSEQ multiplex PCR; TCRdb's version includes in-frame clones alone and lacks a portion of them. The table includes around 400,000 clones, over 80% detected once. What was sequenced was PBMCs or T cells enriched from blood (not recorded which). Source of these receptors: a woman aged 45-65 years who had recovered from COVID-19.

The chain recombines TRBV4-3 with TRBJ1-2; a weak D match, TRBD1 (5 bases). The CDR3 is 15 residues long. V was cut by 1 base and J by 0 bases, with 9 bases left in between. The germline V gene encodes CDR1 LGHNA and CDR2 YSLEER. The CDR3 sequence: CASSQGGPANYGYTF. In DNA form, the CDR3 reads TGCGCCAGCAGCCAAGGGGGCCCAGCTAACTATGGCTACACCTTC.

The rearrangement joins TRBV2 to TRBJ1-1, with D possibly being TRBD1 (5 bases). V was clipped by 2 bases and J by 2 bases, with 24 bases between them. The CDR3 consists of 19 residues. CDR1 is SNHLY, CDR2 FYNNEI, per germline. CDR3 DNA sequence: TGTGCCAGCAGTGAAACTTTGCAGGGCACCCCCTTCCCAAACACTGAAGCTTTCTTT. Translated: CASSETLQGTPFPNTEAFF.

The rearrangement links TRBV11-2 to TRBJ2-7, with TRBD1 matching over 8 bases. The CDR3 spans 15 residues. Per germline, CDR1 SGHAT and CDR2 FQNNGV. V trimming: 1 base; J trimming: 3 bases; junction bases outside the gene matches: 5. The CDR3 coding sequence is TGTGCCAGCAGCTTAGCCGGGACAGGATACTACGAGCAGTACTTC. It codes for CASSLAGTGYYEQYF.

The rearrangement links TRBV19 to TRBJ2-7; 13 positions match TRBD2. V trimming: 10 bases; J trimming: 3 bases; junction bases outside the gene matches: 15. Germline loops: CDR1 LNHDA, CDR2 SQIVND (reference sequence). The CDR3 runs 17 residues. As DNA, the CDR3 is TGTGCCACCGCGAGGGGAGGGACTAGCGGGGCGAACTACGAGCAGTACTTC. Translated, it gives CATARGGTSGANYEQYF.

V and J are TRBV11-2 and TRBJ1-4; 7 bases map to TRBD1. Germline V gene lookup returns CDR1 SGHAT and CDR2 FQNNGV. The CDR3 has 15 amino acids. The V and J ends lost 1 base and 4 bases, in that order; junction bases with no gene match: 3. CDR3 protein: CASSLAGGLNEKLFF. The CDR3 DNA reads TGTGCCAGCAGCTTAGCAGGGGGGCTTAATGAAAAACTGTTTTTT.

The V call is TRBV3-1 (or the pseudogene TRBV3-2), the J call TRBJ1-2; 7 nucleotides line up with TRBD1. Trimming took 6 bases from V and 8 from J; bases not matched to a gene: 6. This CDR3 is built from 12 residues. Germline-derived CDR1 and CDR2 are LGHDT and YNNKEL (reference sequence). CDR3 sequence: CASSDRADGYTF. CDR3 nucleotides: TGTGCCAGCAGTGACAGGGCAGACGGCTACACCTTC.

J is TRBJ2-5 and V is TRBV5-4; TRBD1 matches at 8 bases. V was pared by 0 bases and J by 4 bases, with 8 bases of the junction left unmatched. This CDR3 comprises 16 residues. Germline CDR1 and CDR2: SGHNT and YYREEE (reference sequence). CDR3 region: CASSLVAGGTGETQYF. CDR3 coding DNA: TGTGCCAGCAGCTTGGTGGCAGGGGGCACAGGAGAGACCCAGTACTTC.

This rearrangement joins TRBV7-2 to TRBJ2-7; D is ambiguous. The CDR3 covers 14 residues. In germline, CDR1 is SGHTA, CDR2 FQGNSA. Trimming took 3 bases from V and 5 from J, leaving 14 bases between them. The CDR3 region has the DNA TGTGCCAGCAGCTTCTGGGCCTACCTGGACGAGCAGTACTTC. Residues: CASSFWAYLDEQYF. Filled out from reference TRBV7-2 and TRBJ2-7, the complete variable domain reads GAGVSQSPSNKVTEKGKDVELRCDPISGHTALYWYRQSLGQGLEFLIYFQGNSAPDKSGLPSDRFSAERTGGSVSTLTIQRTQQEDSAVYLCASSFWAYLDEQYFGPGTRLTVT.

This sequence joins TRBV18 and TRBJ1-1, with TRBD1 identical over 7 bases. Germline V lookup: CDR1 KGHSH, CDR2 LQKENI. The CDR3 has 16 amino acids. Trimming removed 3 bases from V and 4 bases from J; junction bases left unmatched: 11. CDR3 DNA: TGTGCCAGCTCACCGATAATTATTGCAGGGGGCACTGAAGCTTTCTTT. It specifies CASSPIIIAGGTEAFF.

V usage is TRBV5-4 and J usage is TRBJ1-1, with D perhaps matching TRBD1 (6 bases). Trimming took 4 bases from V and 0 from J, leaving 13 bases between them. CDR1 is SGHNT, CDR2 YYREEE, per germline (reference sequence). The CDR3 consists of 15 residues. For the CDR3, the DNA is TGTGCCAGCAGCCCCCAACAGGGAATGAACACTGAAGCTTTCTTT. This gives the protein CASSPQQGMNTEAFF.

The V and J genes are TRBV6-2 or TRBV6-3 and TRBJ1-5, with 8 bases fitting TRBD1. The length of the CDR3 is 15 residues. Germline assignment: CDR1 MNHEY and CDR2 SVGEGT. The trim removed 0 bases at V and 7 bases at J, leaving 5 bases unmatched. The CDR3 here is CASSYSKTGGQPQHF. The CDR3 DNA reads as TGTGCCAGCAGTTACTCGAAAACAGGGGGGCAGCCCCAGCATTTT.

The V and J genes are TRBV4-1 and TRBJ2-1; 9 nucleotides match TRBD2. The length of the CDR3 is 17 residues. V dropped 0 bases and J dropped 3; count of bases not matched to a gene: 6. The germline gives CDR1 MGHRA, CDR2 YSYEKL. This chain's CDR3 is CASSQEGGAGGYNEQFF. The CDR3 nucleotides read TGCGCCAGCAGCCAAGAGGGGGGAGCGGGAGGCTACAATGAGCAGTTCTTC.

The chain is built from TRBV9 and TRBJ1-4; TRBD1 matches at 9 bases. The CDR3 consists of 15 residues. After removal of 3 bases from V and 7 bases from J, the junction contained 7 bases not matched to a gene. CDR1 and CDR2 (germline): SGDLS, YYNGEE. This CDR3 is CASSAQTGGSEKLFF. In DNA, the CDR3 is TGTGCCAGCAGCGCCCAGACAGGGGGAAGTGAAAAACTGTTTTTT.

This sequence joins TRBV7-9 and TRBJ1-6; TRBD1 might be the D (6 bases). Per germline, CDR1 SEHNR and CDR2 FQNEAQ (reference sequence). Trimming removed 4 bases from V and 8 bases from J, with 18 bases in between. The CDR3 is 16 residues long. CDR3 DNA: TGTGCCAGCAGCTCAGTGGCGGGGGCATTAGATTCACCCCTCCACTTT. The encoded protein is CASSSVAGALDSPLHF.